This entry lists 7 T cell receptor beta chains sequenced from one sample in a study of cytomegalovirus exposure and HLA in healthy donors (dated by TCRdb to the late 2010s). The library was produced with the immunoSEQ multiplex PCR assay. For the multiplex PCR, a mixture combining 60 forward primers for TCR Vbeta segments and 13 reverse primers for TCR Jbeta segments was used. TCRdb retrieved this table from immuneACCESS and kept in-frame rearrangements only. Not all clones are present; in checked studies, unresolved V genes account for under half, and no reason is known for the remainder. The sample records 150,000 to 200,000 clones, 75% to 85% of which are singletons. Of the sample, roughly 13% is held by the ten largest clones. The sample comprised PBMCs. Receptor source: a woman in her thirties in good health and CMV-seropositive.

The chain couples TRBV5-1 to TRBJ2-2; 7 nucleotides match TRBD1. The V gene end was trimmed by 0 bases and the J gene end by 6 bases; junction bases not matched to a gene: 8. Germline values: CDR1 SGHRS, CDR2 YFSETQ. This CDR3 spans 16 amino acids. This chain's CDR3 is CASSLVVTGRSGELFF. The CDR3, as DNA: TGCGCCAGCAGCTTGGTGGTGACAGGGCGATCCGGGGAGCTGTTTTTT.

As regards this clone: The same CDR3 arises from other DNA sequences in this sample as well. The CDR3 region is CASSLTGGSYEQYF. Here the CDR3 DNA reads TGTGCCAGCAGTTTGACAGGTGGCTCCTACGAGCAGTACTTC. V is TRBV28 and J is TRBJ2-7, with D possibly matching TRBD1 (6 bases). The CDR3 totals 14 residues. Germline V gene data show CDR1 as MDHEN and CDR2 as SYDVKM. Trimming stripped 3 bases from V and 0 bases from J, with 9 bases between.

The chain employs TRBV7-9 and TRBJ1-2; 7 bases are a match to TRBD1. The V segment lost 7 bases and the J segment 4 bases; nucleotides outside the gene matches: 6. The CDR3 runs 13 residues. The germline V gene encodes CDR1 SEHNR and CDR2 FQNEAQ (reference sequence). The CDR3 sequence is CASTRDSSYGYTF. For the CDR3, the DNA is TGTGCCAGCACTCGGGACAGCAGCTATGGCTACACCTTC.

The J gene is TRBJ2-6, the V gene TRBV18; maybe TRBD1 (5 bases). Trimming pared 5 bases from V and 3 bases from J, leaving 11 bases between. Germline assignment: CDR1 KGHSH and CDR2 LQKENI. The CDR3 runs to 15 residues. The CDR3 loop is CASSAGQGGANVLTF. The CDR3 nucleotides read TGTGCCAGCTCAGCCGGGCAGGGTGGGGCCAACGTCCTGACTTTC.

This rearrangement joins TRBV11-2 to TRBJ1-2, with 9 bases aligning to TRBD1. The CDR3 length is 14 residues. The germline gives CDR1 SGHAT, CDR2 FQNNGV. After removal of 6 bases from V and 4 bases from J, the junction contained 6 bases not matched to a gene. The CDR3 loop is CASRRLTGGYGYTF. The CDR3 DNA reads TGTGCCAGCAGACGACTGACAGGGGGCTATGGCTACACCTTC.

The chain carries TRBV28 and TRBJ2-1, with D maybe TRBD2 (6 bases). CDR1 and CDR2 from the germline V gene are MDHEN and SYDVKM. CDR3 size: 15 residues. Trimming removed 1 base from V and 4 bases from J, with 11 bases in between. CDR3: CASSLSSGAYNEQFF. CDR3 in DNA: TGTGCCAGCAGTTTATCCTCGGGAGCGTACAATGAGCAGTTCTTC. The variable domain in full, completed from reference TRBV28 and TRBJ2-1, reads DVKVTQSSRYLVKRTGEKVFLECVQDMDHENMFWYRQDPGLGLRLIYFSYDVKMKEKGDIPEGYSVSREKKERFSLILESASTNQTSMYLCASSLSSGAYNEQFFGPGTRLTVL.

The chain has TRBV7-2 and TRBJ2-7; the match to TRBD2 covers 13 bases. This CDR3 has 17 residues. Looked up from germline, CDR1 is SGHTA and CDR2 is FQGNSA. V shed 0 bases, J shed 5 bases, and the junction held 7 bases outside the gene matches. The CDR3 is CASSLALGLAGEDEQYF. In DNA form, the CDR3 reads TGTGCCAGCAGCTTAGCTCTTGGACTAGCGGGAGAGGACGAGCAGTACTTC.